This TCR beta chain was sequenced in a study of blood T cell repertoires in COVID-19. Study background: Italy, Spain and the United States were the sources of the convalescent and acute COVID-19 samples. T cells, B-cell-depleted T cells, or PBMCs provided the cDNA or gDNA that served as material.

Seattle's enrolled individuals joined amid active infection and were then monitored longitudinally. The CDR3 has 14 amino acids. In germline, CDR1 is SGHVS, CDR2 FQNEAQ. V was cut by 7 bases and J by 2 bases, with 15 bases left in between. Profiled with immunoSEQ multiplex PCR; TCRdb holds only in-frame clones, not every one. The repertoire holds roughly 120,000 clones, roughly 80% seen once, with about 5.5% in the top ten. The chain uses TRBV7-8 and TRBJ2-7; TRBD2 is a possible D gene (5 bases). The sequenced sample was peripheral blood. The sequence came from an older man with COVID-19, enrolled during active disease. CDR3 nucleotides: TGTGCCAGCACCCATCCCGGGAAAACCTACGAGCAGTACTTC. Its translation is CASTHPGKTYEQYF.